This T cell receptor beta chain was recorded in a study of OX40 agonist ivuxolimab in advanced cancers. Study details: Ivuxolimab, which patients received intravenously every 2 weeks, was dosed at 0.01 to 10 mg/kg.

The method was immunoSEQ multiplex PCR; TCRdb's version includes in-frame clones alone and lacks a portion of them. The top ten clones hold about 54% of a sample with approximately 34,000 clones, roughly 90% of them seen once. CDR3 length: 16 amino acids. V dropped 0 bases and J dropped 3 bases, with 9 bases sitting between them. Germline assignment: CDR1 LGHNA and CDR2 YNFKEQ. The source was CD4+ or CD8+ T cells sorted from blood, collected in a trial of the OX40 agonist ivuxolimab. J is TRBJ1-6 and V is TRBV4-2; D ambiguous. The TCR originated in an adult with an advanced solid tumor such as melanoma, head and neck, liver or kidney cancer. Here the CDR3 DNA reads TGTGCCAGCAGCCAAGATCGGCAGAACTATAATTCACCCCTCCACTTT. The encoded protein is CASSQDRQNYNSPLHF.